This T cell receptor (beta chain) derives from a study of blood T cell repertoires in COVID-19. Assay used: immunoSEQ multiplex PCR; TCRdb lists only in-frame clones, some missing. The repertoire has over 120,000 clones, 80% to 90% of them found once; the top ten carry under 4.5%. Cohort assignment relied on participant-reported clinical history. The CDR3 covers 12 residues. The germline gives CDR1 LGHNA, CDR2 YNFKEQ. V lost 0 bases and J lost 6, with 5 bases in between. What was sequenced was PBMCs or T cells enriched from blood (not recorded which). The J gene is TRBJ1-2, the V gene TRBV4-2; D is uncertain. This receptor was taken from a man between 50 and 59 years old who had recovered from COVID-19. CDR3 sequence reads: CASSQEQNGYTF. The CDR3 DNA reads TGTGCCAGCAGCCAAGAGCAGAATGGCTACACCTTC.